This T cell receptor beta chain was profiled in a study of Graves' ophthalmopathy and Graves' hyperthyroidism. The CDR3 has 14 amino acids. Germline V gene lookup returns CDR1 MNHEY and CDR2 SVGEGT. The germline V and J ends were trimmed by 2 bases and 4 bases, with 8 bases remaining between them. The table lists this clonotype with many counts. The authors amplified TCR beta CDR3 regions from RNA transcripts. In the first round, RT-PCR was carried out with HTBI primers, and a multiplex PCR formed the second round. TCRdb redid the calling of the multiplex PCR reads with MiXCR, one entry per CDR3 protein. Among 300,000 to 400,000 distinct CDR3 sequences listed, roughly a sixth were seen once.

The chain combines TRBV6-2 or TRBV6-3 with TRBJ2-2; D remains unclear. The clonotype originates from an adult man with Graves' ophthalmopathy. Sequenced input: peripheral blood. CDR3 region: CASSYKGFTGELFF. CDR3 in DNA: TGTGCCAGCAGTTACAAGGGATTCACCGGGGAGCTGTTTTTT.